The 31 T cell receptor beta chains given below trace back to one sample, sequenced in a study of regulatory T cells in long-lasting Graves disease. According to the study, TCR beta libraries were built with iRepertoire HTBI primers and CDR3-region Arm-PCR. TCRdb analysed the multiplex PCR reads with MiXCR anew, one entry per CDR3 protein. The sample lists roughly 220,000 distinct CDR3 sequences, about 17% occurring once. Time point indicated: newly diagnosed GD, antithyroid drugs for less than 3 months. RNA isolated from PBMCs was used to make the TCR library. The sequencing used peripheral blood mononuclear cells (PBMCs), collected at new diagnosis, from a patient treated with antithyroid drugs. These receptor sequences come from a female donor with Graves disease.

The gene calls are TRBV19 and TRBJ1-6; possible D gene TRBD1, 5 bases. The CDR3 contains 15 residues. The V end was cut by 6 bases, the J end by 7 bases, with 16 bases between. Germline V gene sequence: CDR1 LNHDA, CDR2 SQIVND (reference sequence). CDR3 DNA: TGTGCCAGTAGCCACGGAGGGGCAGGGAATTCACCCCTCCACTTT. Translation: CASSHGGAGNSPLHF.

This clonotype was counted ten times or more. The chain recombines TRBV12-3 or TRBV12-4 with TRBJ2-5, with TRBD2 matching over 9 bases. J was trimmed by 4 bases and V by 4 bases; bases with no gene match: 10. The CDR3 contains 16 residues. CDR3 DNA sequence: TGTGCCAGCAGTTCCCGCCAGCGGCGGGAGGGAGAGACCCAGTACTTC. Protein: CASSSRQRREGETQYF.

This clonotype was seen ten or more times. The CDR3 protein is CASLGQLGYTF. The DNA of the CDR3 is TGTGCTTCCCTCGGACAGCTTGGCTACACCTTC. The J gene is TRBJ1-2, the V gene TRBV7-2; D perhaps matches TRBD1 (6 bases). The CDR3 runs to 11 residues. Per germline, CDR1 SGHTA and CDR2 FQGNSA.

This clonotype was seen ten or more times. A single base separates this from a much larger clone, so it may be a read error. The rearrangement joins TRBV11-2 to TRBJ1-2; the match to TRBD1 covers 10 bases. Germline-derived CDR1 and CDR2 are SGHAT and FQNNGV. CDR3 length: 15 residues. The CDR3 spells CASSFTTGGPYGHTF. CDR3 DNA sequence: TGTGCCAGCAGCTTCACGACAGGGGGCCCCTATGGCCACACCTTC.

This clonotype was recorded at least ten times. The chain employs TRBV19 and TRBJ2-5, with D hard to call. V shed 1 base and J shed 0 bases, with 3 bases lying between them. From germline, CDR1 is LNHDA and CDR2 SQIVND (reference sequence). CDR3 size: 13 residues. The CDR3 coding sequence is TGTGCCAGTAGTATAGGGGACCAAGAGACCCAGTACTTC. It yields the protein CASSIGDQETQYF.

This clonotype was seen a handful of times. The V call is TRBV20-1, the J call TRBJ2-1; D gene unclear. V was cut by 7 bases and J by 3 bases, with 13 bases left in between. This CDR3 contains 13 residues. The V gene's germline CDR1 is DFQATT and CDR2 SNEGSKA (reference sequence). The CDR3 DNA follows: TGCAGTGGGTCAGGTGTTGGCTACAATGAGCAGTTCTTC. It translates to CSGSGVGYNEQFF.

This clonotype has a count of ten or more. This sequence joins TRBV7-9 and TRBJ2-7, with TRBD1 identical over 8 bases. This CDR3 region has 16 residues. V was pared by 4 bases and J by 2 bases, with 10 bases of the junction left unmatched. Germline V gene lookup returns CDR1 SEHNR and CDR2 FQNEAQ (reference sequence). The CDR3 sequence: CASSSPIDRGTYEQYF. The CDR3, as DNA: TGTGCCAGCAGCTCACCGATTGACAGGGGTACCTACGAGCAGTACTTC.

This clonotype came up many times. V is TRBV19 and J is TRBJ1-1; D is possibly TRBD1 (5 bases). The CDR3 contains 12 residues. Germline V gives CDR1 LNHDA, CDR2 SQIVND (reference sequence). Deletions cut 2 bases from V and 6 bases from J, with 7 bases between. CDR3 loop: CASSIRGAEAFF. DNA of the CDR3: TGTGCCAGTAGTATAAGGGGCGCTGAAGCTTTCTTT.

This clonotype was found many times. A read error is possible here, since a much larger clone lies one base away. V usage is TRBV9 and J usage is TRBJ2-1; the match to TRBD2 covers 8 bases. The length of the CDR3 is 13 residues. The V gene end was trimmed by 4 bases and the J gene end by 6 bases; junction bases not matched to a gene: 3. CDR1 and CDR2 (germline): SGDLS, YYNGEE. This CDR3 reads CASSRGLVNEQFF. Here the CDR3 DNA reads TGTGCCAGCAGCCGGGGACTAGTCAATGAGCAGTTCTTC.

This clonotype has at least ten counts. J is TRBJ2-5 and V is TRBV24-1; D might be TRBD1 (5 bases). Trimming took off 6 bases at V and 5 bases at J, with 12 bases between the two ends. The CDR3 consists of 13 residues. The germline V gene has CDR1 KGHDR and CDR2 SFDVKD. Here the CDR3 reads CATSQGAVETQYF. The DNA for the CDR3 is TGTGCCACCAGTCAAGGGGCGGTGGAGACCCAGTACTTC.

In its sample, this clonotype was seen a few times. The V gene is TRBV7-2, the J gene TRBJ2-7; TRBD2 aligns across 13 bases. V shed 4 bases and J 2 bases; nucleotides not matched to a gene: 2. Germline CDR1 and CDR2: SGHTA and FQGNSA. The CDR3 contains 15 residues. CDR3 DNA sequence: TGTGCCAGCAGCTACGGGACTAGCGGGGCCTACGAGCAGTACTTC. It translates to CASSYGTSGAYEQYF.

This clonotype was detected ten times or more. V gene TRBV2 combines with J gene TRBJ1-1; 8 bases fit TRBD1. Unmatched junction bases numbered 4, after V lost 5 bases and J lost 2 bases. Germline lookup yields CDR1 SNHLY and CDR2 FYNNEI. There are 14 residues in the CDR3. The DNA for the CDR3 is TGTGCCAGCAGTCATGACAGGGGAAACACTGAAGCTTTCTTT. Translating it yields CASSHDRGNTEAFF.

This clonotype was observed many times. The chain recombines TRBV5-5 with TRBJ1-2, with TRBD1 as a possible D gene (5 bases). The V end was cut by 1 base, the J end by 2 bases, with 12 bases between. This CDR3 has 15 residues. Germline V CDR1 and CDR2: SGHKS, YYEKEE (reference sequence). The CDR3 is CASSLKGQNNYGYTF. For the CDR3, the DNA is TGTGCCAGCAGCTTGAAGGGGCAGAACAACTATGGCTACACCTTC.

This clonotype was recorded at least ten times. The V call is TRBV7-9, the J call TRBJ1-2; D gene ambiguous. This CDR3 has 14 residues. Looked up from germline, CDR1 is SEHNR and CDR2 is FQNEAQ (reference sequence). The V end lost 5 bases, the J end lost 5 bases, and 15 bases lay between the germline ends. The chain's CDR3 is CASSVGGGYYGYTF. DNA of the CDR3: TGTGCCAGCAGCGTTGGAGGAGGCTATTATGGCTACACCTTC.

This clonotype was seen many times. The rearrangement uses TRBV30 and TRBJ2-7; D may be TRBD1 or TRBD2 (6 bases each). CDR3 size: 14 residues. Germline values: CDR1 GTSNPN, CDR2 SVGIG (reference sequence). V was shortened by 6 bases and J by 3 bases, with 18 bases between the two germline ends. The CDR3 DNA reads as TGTGCCTGTCACAGGGAGGTAGGGTACTACGAGCAGTACTTC. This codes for CACHREVGYYEQYF.

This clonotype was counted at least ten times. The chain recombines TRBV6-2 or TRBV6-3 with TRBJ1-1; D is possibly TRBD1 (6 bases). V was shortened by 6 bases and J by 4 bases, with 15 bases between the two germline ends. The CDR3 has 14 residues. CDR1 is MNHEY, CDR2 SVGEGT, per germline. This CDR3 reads CASRRAAGATEAFF. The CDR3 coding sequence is TGTGCCAGCAGAAGGGCGGCGGGGGCCACTGAAGCTTTCTTT.

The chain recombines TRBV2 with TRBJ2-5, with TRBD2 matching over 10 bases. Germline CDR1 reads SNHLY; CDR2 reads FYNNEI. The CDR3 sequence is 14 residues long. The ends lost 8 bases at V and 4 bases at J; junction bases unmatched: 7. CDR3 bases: TGTGCCAGCCAGTTGGCTAGCGGGAGAGAGACCCAGTACTTC. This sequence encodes CASQLASGRETQYF.

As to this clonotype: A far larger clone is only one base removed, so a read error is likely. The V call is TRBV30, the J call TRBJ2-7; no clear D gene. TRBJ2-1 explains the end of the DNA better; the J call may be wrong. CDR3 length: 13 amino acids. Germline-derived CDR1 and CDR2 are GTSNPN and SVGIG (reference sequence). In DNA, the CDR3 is TGTGTCTGGAGTGTAGAGCTCATGAATGAGCAGTTCTTC. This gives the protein CVWSVELMNEQFF.

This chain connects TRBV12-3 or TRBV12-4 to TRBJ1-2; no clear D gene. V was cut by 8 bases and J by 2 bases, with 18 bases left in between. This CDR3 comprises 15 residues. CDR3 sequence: CASPWEGYLNYGYTF. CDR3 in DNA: TGTGCCAGCCCCTGGGAAGGGTACCTCAACTATGGCTACACCTTC.

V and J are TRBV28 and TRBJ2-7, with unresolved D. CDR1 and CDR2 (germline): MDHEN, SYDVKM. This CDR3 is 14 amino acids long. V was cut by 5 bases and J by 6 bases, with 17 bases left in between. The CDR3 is CASSPSPTSSEQYF. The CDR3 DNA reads TGTGCCAGCAGTCCCTCCCCCACATCAAGCGAGCAGTACTTC.

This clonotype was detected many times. The CDR3 region is CSARDRLKGGYNSPLHF. CDR3 DNA: TGCAGTGCTAGAGATAGGCTCAAGGGGGGCTATAATTCACCCCTCCACTTT. V gene TRBV20-1 combines with J gene TRBJ1-6; D possibly corresponds to TRBD1 (6 bases). The CDR3 is 17 amino acids. The V end lost 0 bases, the J end lost 3 bases, and 15 bases lay between the germline ends. Germline-derived CDR1 and CDR2 are DFQATT and SNEGSKA (reference sequence).

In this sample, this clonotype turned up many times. DNA for the CDR3: TGCGCCAGCAGCTTTTCGGCCGGGTCTGACACTGAAGCTTTCTTT. This codes for CASSFSAGSDTEAFF. The rearrangement uses TRBV5-1 and TRBJ1-1; D gene uncertain. Deletions cut 2 bases from V and 3 bases from J, with 14 bases between. CDR3 size: 15 residues. From germline, CDR1 is SGHRS and CDR2 YFSETQ.

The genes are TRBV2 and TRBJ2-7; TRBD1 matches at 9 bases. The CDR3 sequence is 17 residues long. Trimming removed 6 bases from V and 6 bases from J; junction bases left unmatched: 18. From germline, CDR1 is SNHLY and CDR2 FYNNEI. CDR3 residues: CASRESFSGQGKGEQYF. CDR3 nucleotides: TGTGCCAGCAGGGAATCGTTTTCGGGACAGGGAAAGGGCGAGCAGTACTTC.

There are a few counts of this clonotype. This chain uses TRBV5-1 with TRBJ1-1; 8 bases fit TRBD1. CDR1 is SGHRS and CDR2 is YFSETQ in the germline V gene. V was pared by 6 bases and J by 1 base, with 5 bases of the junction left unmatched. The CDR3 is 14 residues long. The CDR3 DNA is TGCGCCAGCAAACCCGGGACAGGGAACACTGAAGCTTTCTTT. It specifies CASKPGTGNTEAFF.

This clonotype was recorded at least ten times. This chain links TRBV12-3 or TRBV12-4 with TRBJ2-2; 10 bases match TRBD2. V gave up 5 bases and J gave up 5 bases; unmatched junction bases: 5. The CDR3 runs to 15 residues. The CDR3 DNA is TGTGCCAGCAGTCTGATGACTAGCGGGACCGGGGAGCTGTTTTTT. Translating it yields CASSLMTSGTGELFF.

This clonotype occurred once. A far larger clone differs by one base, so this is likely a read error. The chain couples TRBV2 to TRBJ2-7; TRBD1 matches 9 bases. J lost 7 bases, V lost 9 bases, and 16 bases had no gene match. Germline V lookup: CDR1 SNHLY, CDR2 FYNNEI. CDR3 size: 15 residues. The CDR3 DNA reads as TGTGCCAGTGACCCGGGACAGGGAAGGGGGAATGAGCAGTACTTC. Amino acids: CASDPGQGRGNEQYF. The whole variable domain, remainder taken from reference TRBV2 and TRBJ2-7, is EPEVTQTPSHQVTQMGQEVILRCVPISNHLYFYWYRQILGQKVEFLVSFYNNEISEKSEIFDDQFSVERPDGSNFTLKIRSTKLEDSAMYFCASDPGQGRGNEQYFGPGTRLTVT.

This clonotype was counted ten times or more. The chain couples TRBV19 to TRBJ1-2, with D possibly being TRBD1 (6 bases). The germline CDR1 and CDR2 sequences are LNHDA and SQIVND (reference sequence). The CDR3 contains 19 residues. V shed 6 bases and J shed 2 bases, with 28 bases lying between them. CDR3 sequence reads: CASSLILRQVGLLNYGYTF. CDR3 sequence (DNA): TGTGCCAGTAGCCTCATCCTTCGACAGGTCGGCCTTCTGAACTATGGCTACACCTTC.

The CDR3 spells CASSQTVYNEQFF. Written as DNA, the CDR3 is TGTGCCAGCAGCCAGACAGTATACAATGAGCAGTTCTTC. This rearrangement joins TRBV12-3 or TRBV12-4 to TRBJ2-1; D is perhaps TRBD1 (5 bases). V lost 6 bases to trimming and J lost 4 bases, with 10 bases between them. The CDR3 has 13 amino acids.

The CDR3 here is CASSPGLAGGAYEQYF. The CDR3 DNA sequence: TGTGCCAGCAGCCCAGGACTAGCGGGAGGCGCCTACGAGCAGTACTTC. The chain carries TRBV11-2 and TRBJ2-7; 14 positions agree with TRBD2. Germline V gene sequence: CDR1 SGHAT, CDR2 FQNNGV. The length of the CDR3 is 16 residues. The V and J ends lost 5 bases and 2 bases, in that order; junction bases with no gene match: 5.

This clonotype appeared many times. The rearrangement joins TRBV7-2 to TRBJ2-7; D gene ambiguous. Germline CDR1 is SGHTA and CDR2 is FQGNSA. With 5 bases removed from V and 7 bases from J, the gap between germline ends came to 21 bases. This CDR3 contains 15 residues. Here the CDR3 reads CASSAELAALGEQYF. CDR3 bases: TGTGCCAGCAGCGCCGAGTTAGCCGCTTTAGGGGAGCAGTACTTC.

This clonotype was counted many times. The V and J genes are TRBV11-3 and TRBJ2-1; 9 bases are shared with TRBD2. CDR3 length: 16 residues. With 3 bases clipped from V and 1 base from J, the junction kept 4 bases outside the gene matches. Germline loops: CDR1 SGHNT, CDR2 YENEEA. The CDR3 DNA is TGTGCCAGCAGCTTTTTCGCGGGAGGGTCCTACAATGAGCAGTTCTTC. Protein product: CASSFFAGGSYNEQFF.